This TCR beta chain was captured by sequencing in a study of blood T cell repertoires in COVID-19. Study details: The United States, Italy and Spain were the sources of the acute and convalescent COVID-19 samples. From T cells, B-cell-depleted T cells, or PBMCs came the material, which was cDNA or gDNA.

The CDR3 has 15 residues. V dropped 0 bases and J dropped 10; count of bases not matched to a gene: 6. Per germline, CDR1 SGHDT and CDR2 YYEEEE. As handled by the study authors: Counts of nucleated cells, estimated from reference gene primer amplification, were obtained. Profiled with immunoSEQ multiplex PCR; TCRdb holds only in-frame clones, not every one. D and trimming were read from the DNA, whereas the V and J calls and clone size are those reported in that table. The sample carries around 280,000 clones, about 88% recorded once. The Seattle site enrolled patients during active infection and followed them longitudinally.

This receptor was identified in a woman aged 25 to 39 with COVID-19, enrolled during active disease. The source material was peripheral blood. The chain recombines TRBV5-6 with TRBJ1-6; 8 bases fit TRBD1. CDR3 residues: CASSLGTGWRSPLHF. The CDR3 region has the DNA TGTGCCAGCAGCTTGGGGACAGGGTGGCGATCACCCCTCCACTTT.